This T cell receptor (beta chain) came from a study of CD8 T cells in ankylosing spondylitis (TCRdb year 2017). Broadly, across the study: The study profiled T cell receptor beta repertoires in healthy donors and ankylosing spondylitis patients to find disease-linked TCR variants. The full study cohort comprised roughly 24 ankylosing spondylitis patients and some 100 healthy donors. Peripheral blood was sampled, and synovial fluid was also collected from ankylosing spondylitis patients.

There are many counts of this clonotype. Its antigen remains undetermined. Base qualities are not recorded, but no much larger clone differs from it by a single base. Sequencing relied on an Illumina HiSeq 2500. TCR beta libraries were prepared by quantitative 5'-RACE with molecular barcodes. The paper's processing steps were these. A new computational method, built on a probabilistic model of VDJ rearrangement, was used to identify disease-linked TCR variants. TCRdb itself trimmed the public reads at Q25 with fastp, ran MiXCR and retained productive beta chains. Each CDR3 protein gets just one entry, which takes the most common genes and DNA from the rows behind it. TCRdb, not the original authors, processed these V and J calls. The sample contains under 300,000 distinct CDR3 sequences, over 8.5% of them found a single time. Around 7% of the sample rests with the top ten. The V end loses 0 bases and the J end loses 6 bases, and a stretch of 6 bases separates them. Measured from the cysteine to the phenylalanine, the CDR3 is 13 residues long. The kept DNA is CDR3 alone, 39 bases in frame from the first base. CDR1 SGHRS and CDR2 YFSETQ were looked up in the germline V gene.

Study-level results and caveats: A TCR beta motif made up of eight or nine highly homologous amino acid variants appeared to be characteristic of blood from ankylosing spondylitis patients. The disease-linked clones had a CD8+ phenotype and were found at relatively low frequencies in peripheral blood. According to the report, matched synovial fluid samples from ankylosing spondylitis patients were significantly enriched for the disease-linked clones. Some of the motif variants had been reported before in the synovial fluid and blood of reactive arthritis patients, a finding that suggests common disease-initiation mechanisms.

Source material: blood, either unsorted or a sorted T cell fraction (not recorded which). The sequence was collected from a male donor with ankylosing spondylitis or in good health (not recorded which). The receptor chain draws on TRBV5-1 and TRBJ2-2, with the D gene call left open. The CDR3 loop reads CASSLALAGELFF. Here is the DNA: TGCGCCAGCAGCTTGGCATTGGCCGGGGAGCTGTTTTTT.